Sequencing of this TCR beta chain was carried out in a study of blood T cell repertoires in COVID-19. Some clones are missing from TCRdb's copy, which holds only in-frame ones; the method was immunoSEQ multiplex PCR. This table has fewer than 250,000 clones, approximately 91% appearing once. The CDR3 has 18 residues. CDR1 SEHNR and CDR2 FQNEAQ come from the germline V gene (reference sequence). The germline V and J ends were trimmed by 4 bases and 5 bases, with 23 bases remaining between them. The sequencing sample was made of peripheral blood. The V call is TRBV7-9, the J call TRBJ2-2; possibly TRBD2 for D (6 bases). The clonotype was recovered from a man in his forties with acute or convalescent COVID-19. The CDR3 sequence is CASSSRDKGLADTGELFF. CDR3 DNA: TGTGCCAGCAGCTCTAGAGACAAGGGGTTAGCGGATACCGGGGAGCTGTTTTTT.